This entry lists 2 T cell receptor beta chains sequenced from one sample in a study of CD8 T cells in Susac syndrome. With random hexamers, reverse transcription was performed on about 0.45 to 1 ug of RNA. In TCRdb, the immunoSEQ multiplex PCR reads were re-called with MiXCR into one record per CDR3 protein. The sample has under 200,000 distinct CDR3 sequences; approximately 96% are singletons. Material for sequencing was CD8+ T cells from PBMCs. The receptor set was obtained from a human donor with multiple sclerosis.

The V gene is TRBV7-6, the J gene TRBJ2-6; D not certain. The CDR3 totals 19 residues. Per the germline V gene, CDR1 is SGHVS and CDR2 is FNYEAQ. The V end lost 5 bases, the J end lost 0 bases, and 20 bases lay between the germline ends. The CDR3 sequence is CASSPLLGSASSGANVLTF. The DNA for the CDR3 is TGTGCCAGCAGCCCCCTTCTTGGCAGTGCTTCCTCTGGGGCCAACGTCCTGACTTTC. The full variable domain, its missing parts supplied by reference TRBV7-6 and TRBJ2-6, is GAGVSQSPRYKVTKRGQDVALRCDPISGHVSLYWYRQALGQGPEFLTYFNYEAQQDKSGLPNDRFSAERPEGSISTLTIQRTEQRDSAMYRCASSPLLGSASSGANVLTFGAGSRLTVL.

The V and J genes are TRBV2 and TRBJ2-2, with a possible D match to TRBD2 (6 bases). Germline CDR1 SNHLY, CDR2 FYNNEI. The V gene lost 7 bases and the J gene lost 1 base, with 16 bases spanning the gap. The length of the CDR3 is 16 residues. The CDR3 sequence: CASIIGTSLNTGELFF. CDR3 in DNA: TGTGCCAGCATTATAGGAACTAGCTTGAACACCGGGGAGCTGTTTTTT.